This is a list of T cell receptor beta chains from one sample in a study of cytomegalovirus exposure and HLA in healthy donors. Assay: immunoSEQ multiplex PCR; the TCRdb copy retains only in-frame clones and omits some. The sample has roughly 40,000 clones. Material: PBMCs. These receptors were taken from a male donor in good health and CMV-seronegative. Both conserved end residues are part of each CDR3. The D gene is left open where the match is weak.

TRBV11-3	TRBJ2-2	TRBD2	TGTGCCAGCAGCCCCGCGTTCTGGGAGGGCTCGAACACCGGGGAGCTGTTTTTT	CASSPAFWEGSNTGELFF
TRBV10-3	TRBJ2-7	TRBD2	TGTGCCATCAGTGAGTCTTGGGATCAGCGGGGGGCCACCTACGAGCAGTACTTC	CAISESWDQRGATYEQYF
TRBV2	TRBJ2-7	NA	TGTGCCAGCAGGGGCGGAGGCGTCGAGCAGTACTTC	CASRGGGVEQYF
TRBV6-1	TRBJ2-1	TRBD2	TGTGCCAGCAGTGGATGGACTAGCGCGACCTTCAATGAGCAGTTCTTC	CASSGWTSATFNEQFF
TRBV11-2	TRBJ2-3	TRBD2	TGTGCCAGCAGCCAAGCAACTAGCGGGGGAGATACGCAGTATTTT	CASSQATSGGDTQYF
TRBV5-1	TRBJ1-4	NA	TGCGCCAGCAGCTTGAGCAGGGAGGGTGAAAAACTGTTTTTT	CASSLSREGEKLFF
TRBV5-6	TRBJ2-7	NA	TGTGCCAGCAGCCCCTTAGGGAGCTCCTACGAGCAGTACTTC	CASSPLGSSYEQYF
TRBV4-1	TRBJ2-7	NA	TGCGCCAGCAGCCAAGAGGACAGCCTTATTCCCTACGAGCAGTACTTC	CASSQEDSLIPYEQYF
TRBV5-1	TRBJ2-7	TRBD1	TGCGCCAGCAGCTTAGGGACAGGGGGCTACGAGCAGTACTTC	CASSLGTGGYEQYF
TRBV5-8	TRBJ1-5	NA	TGTGCCAGCAGCTTCGGCGGGGGCACGAGCAATCAGCCCCAGCATTTT	CASSFGGGTSNQPQHF
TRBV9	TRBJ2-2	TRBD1	TGTGCCAGCAGCGAAGGACAGGGCGACACCGGGGAGCTGTTTTTT	CASSEGQGDTGELFF
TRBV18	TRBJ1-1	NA	TGTGCCAGCTCACCAACACAGGGGAACACTGAAGCTTTCTTT	CASSPTQGNTEAFF
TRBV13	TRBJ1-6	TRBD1	TGTGCCAGCAGCTTAGGCCCACAGGGGAACGCCTATAATTCACCCCTCCACTTT	CASSLGPQGNAYNSPLHF
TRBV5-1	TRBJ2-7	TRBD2	TGCGCCAGCAGCCTAGAGGCAACCGGGACTAGCGGTACCTACGAGCAGTACTTC	CASSLEATGTSGTYEQYF
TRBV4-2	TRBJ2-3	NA	TGTGCCAGCAGCCAGGAGGACCCCACAGATACGCAGTATTTT	CASSQEDPTDTQYF
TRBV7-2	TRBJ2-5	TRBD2	TGTGCCAGCAGCTCAGGGGGGACTAGCGTGAAGACCCAGTACTTC	CASSSGGTSVKTQYF
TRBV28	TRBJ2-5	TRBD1	TGTGCCAGCCGAGGGACAGTCCCAGAGACCCAGTACTTC	CASRGTVPETQYF
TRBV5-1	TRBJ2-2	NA	TGCGCCAGCAGCCCACCGACCAGGGCCGGGGAGCTGTTTTTT	CASSPPTRAGELFF
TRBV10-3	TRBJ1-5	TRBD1	TGTGCCATCAGTGGGACAGGGGGGGCTCAGCCCCAGCATTTT	CAISGTGGAQPQHF
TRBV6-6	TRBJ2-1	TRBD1	TGTGCCAGCACCACCGGGACAGGGGGTAATGAGCAGTTCTTC	CASTTGTGGNEQFF
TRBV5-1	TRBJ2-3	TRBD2	TGCGCCAGCAGCTTGGATCCTAGCGGGGGGGGCTCAGATACGCAGTATTTT	CASSLDPSGGGSDTQYF
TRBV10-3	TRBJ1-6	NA	TGTGCCATCAGTGCAACGGAGGAAAATTCACCCCTCCACTTT	CAISATEENSPLHF
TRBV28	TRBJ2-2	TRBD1	TGTGCCAGCAGTTTAGGGACAGGGGACACCGGGGAGCTGTTTTTT	CASSLGTGDTGELFF
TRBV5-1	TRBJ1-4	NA	TGCGCCAGCAGCTTGGACGGTACTAATGAAAAACTGTTTTTT	CASSLDGTNEKLFF
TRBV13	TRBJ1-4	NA	TGTGCCAGCATGGGGGGTAAAGAAGAAAAACTGTTTTTT	CASMGGKEEKLFF
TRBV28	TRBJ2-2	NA	TGTGCCAGCGGTTTTGCTATAAACACCGGGGAGCTGTTTTTT	CASGFAINTGELFF
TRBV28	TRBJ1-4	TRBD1	TGTGCCAGCAGATCTGCCGGGACAGGGCCAACTAATGAAAAACTGTTTTTT	CASRSAGTGPTNEKLFF
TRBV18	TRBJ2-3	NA	TGTGCCAGCTCACCCGCCTTCGACGAGCGCGCAGATACGCAGTATTTT	CASSPAFDERADTQYF
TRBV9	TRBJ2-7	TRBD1	TGTGCCAGCAGCCCCAGGGACAGCTCTTTCTCCTACGAGCAGTACTTC	CASSPRDSSFSYEQYF
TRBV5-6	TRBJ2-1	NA	TGTGCCAGCAGCTCAACTAGGGAGCAGTTCTTC	CASSSTREQFF
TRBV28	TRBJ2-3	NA	TGTGCCAGCGGTCTCGAGTGGGCCAACACAGATACGCAGTATTTT	CASGLEWANTDTQYF
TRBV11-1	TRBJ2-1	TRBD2	TGTGCCAGCAGCTTAGCGCCCGGGGGGGGCCTCAATGAGCAGTTCTTC	CASSLAPGGGLNEQFF
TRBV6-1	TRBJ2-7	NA	TGTGCCAGCAGTGTCGCCGGGGGTCGCGAGCAGTACTTC	CASSVAGGREQYF
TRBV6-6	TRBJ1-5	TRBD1	TGTGCCAGCACCCTACAGGGGAGTCAGCCCCAGCATTTT	CASTLQGSQPQHF
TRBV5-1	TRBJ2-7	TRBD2	TGCGCCAGCACCCGACTAGCGGGGGGACCTTCCTACGAGCAGTACTTC	CASTRLAGGPSYEQYF
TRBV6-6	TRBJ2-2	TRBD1	TGTGCCAGCACTTTGGGACAGGGTACCACCGGGGAGCTGTTTTTT	CASTLGQGTTGELFF
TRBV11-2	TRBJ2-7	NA	TGTGCCAGCAGTTCTTTCTTCGTGTTC	CASSSFFVF
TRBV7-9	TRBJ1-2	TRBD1	TGTGCCAGCAGCCCACGAAGGACAGGGGTTTATGGCTACACCTTC	CASSPRRTGVYGYTF
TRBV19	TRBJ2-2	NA	TGTGCCAGTAGTCCATGGCCCGCCAGGTTCGACGGGGAGCTGTTTTTT	CASSPWPARFDGELFF
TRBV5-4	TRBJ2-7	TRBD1	TGTGCCAGCAGCGGACGAGGGGGCGACGAGCAGTACTTC	CASSGRGGDEQYF
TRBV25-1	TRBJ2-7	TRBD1	TGTGCCAGCAGTGAATTTCTCGGACAGGCCTACGAGCAGTACTTC	CASSEFLGQAYEQYF
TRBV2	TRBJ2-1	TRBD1	TGTGCCAGCAGTGATAGGGACAGGGTGGGAAATGAGCAGTTCTTC	CASSDRDRVGNEQFF
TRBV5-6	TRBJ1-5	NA	TGTGCCAGCAGCTCGAACCAGGGGCCAAATCAGCCCCAGCATTTT	CASSSNQGPNQPQHF
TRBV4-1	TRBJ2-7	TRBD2	TGCGCCAGCAGCCCCCTCGGACTAGCGGGGTCCTACGAGCAGTACTTC	CASSPLGLAGSYEQYF
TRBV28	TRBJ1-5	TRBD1	TGTGCCAGCAGTTTGCCAGGGGGCAACAATCAGCCCCAGCATTTT	CASSLPGGNNQPQHF
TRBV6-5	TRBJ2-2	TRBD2	TGTGCCAGCCAAACTAGCGGTTATAACACCGGGGAGCTGTTTTTT	CASQTSGYNTGELFF